These 16 T cell receptor beta chains came from one sample sequenced in a study of cytomegalovirus exposure and HLA in healthy donors. Use of 60 Vbeta and 13 Jbeta primers characterized the PCR. Measured with immunoSEQ multiplex PCR; TCRdb has only the in-frame clones, and not every one. The sample carries around 140,000 clones, over 70% recorded once. Sample: PBMCs. These TCRs come from a woman aged 35 to 49 in good health and CMV-seronegative.

This clone was detected a few times. This rearrangement joins TRBV5-1 to TRBJ2-1; 9 nucleotides line up with TRBD1. Germline V gene sequence: CDR1 SGHRS, CDR2 YFSETQ. CDR3 length: 15 residues. With 2 bases clipped from V and 3 bases from J, the junction kept 3 bases outside the gene matches. The CDR3 DNA is TGCGCCAGCAGCTTTACAGGGGGCTTCTACAATGAGCAGTTCTTC. Its translation is CASSFTGGFYNEQFF.

The V gene is TRBV5-1, the J gene TRBJ1-2, with D unresolved. Germline V gives CDR1 SGHRS, CDR2 YFSETQ. There are 15 residues in the CDR3. The V end was cut by 3 bases, the J end by 8 bases, with 20 bases between. As DNA, the CDR3 is TGCGCCAGCAGCTCTCAGCCGGGAGCCTCGGGGGGCTACACCTTC. Amino acids: CASSSQPGASGGYTF.

The table lists this clone with a few counts. The V gene is TRBV5-1, the J gene TRBJ1-4; 12 bases map to TRBD1. The V segment lost 5 bases and the J segment 8 bases; nucleotides outside the gene matches: 19. Germline CDR1 SGHRS, CDR2 YFSETQ. The CDR3 is 19 residues long. The CDR3 spells CASRSTSGTGGVLGEKLFF. In DNA form, the CDR3 reads TGCGCCAGCAGGTCTACTTCCGGGACAGGGGGCGTTTTGGGGGAAAAACTGTTTTTT.

This sequence joins TRBV6-1 and TRBJ2-5; TRBD1 might be the D (5 bases). The CDR3 runs to 16 residues. From germline, CDR1 is MNHNS and CDR2 SASEGT. V was shortened by 4 bases and J by 4 bases, with 19 bases between the two germline ends. CDR3 DNA sequence: TGTGCCAGCAGTGGCTCCGGAAAAGGGGCCGCAGAGACCCAGTACTTC. Protein sequence: CASSGSGKGAAETQYF.

The V and J genes are TRBV18 and TRBJ1-4, with 7 bases fitting TRBD1. J gave up 5 bases and V 4 bases, and 7 bases lay outside the gene matches. Germline V gives CDR1 KGHSH, CDR2 LQKENI. The CDR3 runs to 15 residues. CDR3 DNA sequence: TGTGCCAGCTCACGCTCCGGGACAGAAAATGAAAAACTGTTTTTT. Encoded protein: CASSRSGTENEKLFF.

The chain recombines TRBV7-9 with TRBJ2-3, with TRBD2 matching 10 bases. The germline V gene encodes CDR1 SEHNR and CDR2 FQNEAQ (reference sequence). CDR3 length equals 16 residues. V trimming: 5 bases; J trimming: 1 base; junction bases outside the gene matches: 6. The CDR3 here is CASSPRTSGGTDTQYF. In DNA, the CDR3 is TGTGCCAGCAGCCCACGCACTAGCGGGGGCACAGATACGCAGTATTTT.

V usage is TRBV21-1 and J usage is TRBJ1-2. TRBV21-1 is classified as a pseudogene. The CDR3 length is 15 residues. As DNA, the CDR3 is TGTGCCAGCAGCAAAGAGGAGCCGGGGAACTATGGCTACACCTTC. Its translation: CASSKEEPGNYGYTF.

The chain recombines TRBV6-1 with TRBJ2-2; 7 nucleotides line up with TRBD1. The J segment lost 5 bases and the V segment lost 8 bases, leaving 5 bases of the junction unmatched. From germline, CDR1 is MNHNS and CDR2 SASEGT. The length of the CDR3 is 13 residues. The CDR3 loop reads CASRDSNTGELFF. As DNA, the CDR3 is TGTGCCAGCCGGGACAGTAATACCGGGGAGCTGTTTTTT.

The genes are TRBV7-9 and TRBJ1-2; D gene uncertain. CDR3 length: 14 amino acids. The germline V gene has CDR1 SEHNR and CDR2 FQNEAQ (reference sequence). The V end lost 2 bases, the J end lost 4 bases, and 11 bases lay between the germline ends. CDR3 nucleotides: TGTGCCAGCAGCTTATTCAACAGTAGCTATGGCTACACCTTC. Protein product: CASSLFNSSYGYTF. Based on the CDR3 plus reference TRBV7-9 and TRBJ1-2, the full variable domain is DTGVSQNPRHKITKRGQNVTFRCDPISEHNRLYWYRQTLGQGPEFLTYFQNEAQLEKSRLLSDRFSAERPKGSFSTLEIQRTEQGDSAMYLCASSLFNSSYGYTFGSGTRLTVV.

J is TRBJ1-1 and V is TRBV9; TRBD1 aligns across 8 bases. The CDR3 totals 15 residues. Germline lookup yields CDR1 SGDLS and CDR2 YYNGEE. Trimming cost V 5 bases and J 5 bases; bases outside gene matches: 11. The CDR3, as DNA: TGTGCCAGCAGTCAAAATCAGGGGGCCAGGACTGAAGCTTTCTTT. Its protein product is CASSQNQGARTEAFF.

The V and J genes are TRBV4-2 and TRBJ1-1; D remains ambiguous. V was trimmed by 1 base and J by 9 bases, leaving 18 bases between them. The CDR3 runs 15 residues. The germline V gene has CDR1 LGHNA and CDR2 YNFKEQ. CDR3 nucleotides: TGTGCCAGCAGCCAAGTCGTGGTTGGGTCAGGCCAAGCTTTCTTT. It encodes CASSQVVVGSGQAFF.

This clone was recorded a few times. V is TRBV29-1 and J is TRBJ1-2, with a weak D call TRBD1 (6 bases). The germline V gene encodes CDR1 SQVTM and CDR2 ANQGSEA. CDR3 length: 13 residues. Trimming cost V 7 bases and J 3 bases, with 15 bases left between them. The CDR3 loop is CSAFRPGDYGYTF. DNA for the CDR3: TGCAGCGCTTTCAGGCCAGGGGACTATGGCTACACCTTC.

The rearrangement joins TRBV5-6 to TRBJ2-2; TRBD2 matches 15 bases. V lost 2 bases to trimming and J lost 7 bases; unmatched junction nucleotides: 6. The CDR3 covers 17 residues. Germline CDR1 reads SGHDT; CDR2 reads YYEEEE. The CDR3 reads CASSFGLAGGRGGELFF. The CDR3 nucleotides read TGTGCCAGCAGCTTTGGACTAGCGGGGGGGCGTGGCGGGGAGCTGTTTTTT.

The V and J genes are TRBV25-1 and TRBJ2-1, with D maybe TRBD2 (6 bases). The germline V and J ends were trimmed by 4 bases and 3 bases, with 13 bases remaining between them. CDR3 length: 15 amino acids. The germline V gene encodes CDR1 MGHDK and CDR2 SYGVNS. The CDR3 is CASSVGLPFYNEQFF. The CDR3 DNA reads TGTGCCAGCAGTGTGGGACTGCCCTTCTACAATGAGCAGTTCTTC.

The chain carries TRBV30 and TRBJ2-5; 8 bases are shared with TRBD2. Per germline, CDR1 GTSNPN and CDR2 SVGIG (reference sequence). The junction had 6 bases not matched to a gene; V was cut back by 5 bases and J by 4 bases. The CDR3 runs to 13 residues. The CDR3: CAWVGGARETQYF. CDR3 DNA: TGTGCCTGGGTCGGGGGGGCAAGAGAGACCCAGTACTTC.

The genes are TRBV28 and TRBJ2-3, with 12 bases matching TRBD2. CDR3 size: 13 residues. V lost 6 bases to trimming and J lost 5 bases; unmatched junction nucleotides: 0. Per the germline V gene, CDR1 is MDHEN and CDR2 is SYDVKM. CDR3 loop: CASRGLAGDTQYF. CDR3 bases: TGTGCCAGCAGGGGACTAGCGGGAGATACGCAGTATTTT.